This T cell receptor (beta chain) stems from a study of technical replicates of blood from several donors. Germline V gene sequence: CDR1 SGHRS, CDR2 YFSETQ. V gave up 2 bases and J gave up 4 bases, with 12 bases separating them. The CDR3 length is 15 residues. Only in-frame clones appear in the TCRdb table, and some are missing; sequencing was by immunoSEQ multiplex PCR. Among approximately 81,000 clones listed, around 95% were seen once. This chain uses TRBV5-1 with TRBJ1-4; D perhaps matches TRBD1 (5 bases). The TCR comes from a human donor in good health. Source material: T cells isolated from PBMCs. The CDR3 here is CASSLRGGVNEKLFF. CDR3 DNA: TGCGCCAGCAGCTTAAGGGGAGGTGTTAATGAAAAACTGTTTTTT.